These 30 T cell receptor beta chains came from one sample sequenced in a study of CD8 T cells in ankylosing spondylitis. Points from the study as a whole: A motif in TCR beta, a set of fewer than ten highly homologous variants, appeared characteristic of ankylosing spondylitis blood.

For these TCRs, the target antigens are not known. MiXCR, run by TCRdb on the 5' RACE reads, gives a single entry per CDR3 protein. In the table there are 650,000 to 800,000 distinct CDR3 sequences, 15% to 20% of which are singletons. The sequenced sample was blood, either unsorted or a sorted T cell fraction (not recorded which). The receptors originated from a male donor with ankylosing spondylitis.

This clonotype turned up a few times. The CDR3 loop is CASSQNGVEQFF. CDR3 sequence (DNA): TGTGCCAGCTCACAAAACGGGGTGGAGCAGTTCTTC. This chain connects TRBV18 to TRBJ2-1; D perhaps matches TRBD2 (5 bases). CDR3 length equals 12 residues. CDR1 KGHSH and CDR2 LQKENI come from the germline V gene. The V and J ends lost 4 bases and 10 bases respectively, with 11 bases between them.

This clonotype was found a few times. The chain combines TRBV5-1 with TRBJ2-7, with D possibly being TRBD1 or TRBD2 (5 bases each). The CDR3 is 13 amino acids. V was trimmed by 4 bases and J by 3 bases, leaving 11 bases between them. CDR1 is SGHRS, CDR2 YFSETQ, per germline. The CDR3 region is CASSPRGVYEQYF. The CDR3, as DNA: TGCGCCAGCAGCCCAAGAGGGGTCTACGAGCAGTACTTC.

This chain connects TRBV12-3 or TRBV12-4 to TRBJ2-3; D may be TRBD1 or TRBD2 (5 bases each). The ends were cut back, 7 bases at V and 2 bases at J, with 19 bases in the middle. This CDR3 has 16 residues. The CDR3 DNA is TGTGCCAGCACTTCTTGGGGGATAGGAGCCACAGATACGCAGTATTTT. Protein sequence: CASTSWGIGATDTQYF.

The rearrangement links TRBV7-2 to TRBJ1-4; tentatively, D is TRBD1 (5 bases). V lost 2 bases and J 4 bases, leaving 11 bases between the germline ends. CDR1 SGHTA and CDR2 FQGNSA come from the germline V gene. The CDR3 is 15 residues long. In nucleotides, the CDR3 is TGTGCCAGCAGCTTATTGGGGGTGGATAATGAAAAACTGTTTTTT. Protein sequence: CASSLLGVDNEKLFF.

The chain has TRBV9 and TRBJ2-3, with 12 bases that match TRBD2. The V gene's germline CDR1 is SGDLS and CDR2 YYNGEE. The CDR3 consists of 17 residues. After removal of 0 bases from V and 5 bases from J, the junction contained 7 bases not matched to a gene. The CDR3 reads CASSVGGLAGWGDTQYF. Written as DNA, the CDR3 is TGTGCCAGCAGCGTAGGAGGACTAGCGGGGTGGGGAGATACGCAGTATTTT.

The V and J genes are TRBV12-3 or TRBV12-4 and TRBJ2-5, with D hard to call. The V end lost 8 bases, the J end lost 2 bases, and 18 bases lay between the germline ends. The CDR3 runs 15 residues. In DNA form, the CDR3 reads TGTGCCAGCCGACGGGCAAGCTGGAAGCAAGAGACCCAGTACTTC. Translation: CASRRASWKQETQYF.

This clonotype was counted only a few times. CDR3 loop: CASSLGGLGTGELFF. The CDR3 bases are TGTGCCAGCAGTTTGGGTGGGCTCGGCACCGGGGAGCTGTTTTTT. This chain joins TRBV12-3 or TRBV12-4 and TRBJ2-2; no clear D. Trimming left V 3 bases short and J 4 bases short, with 12 bases between. The CDR3 runs to 15 residues.

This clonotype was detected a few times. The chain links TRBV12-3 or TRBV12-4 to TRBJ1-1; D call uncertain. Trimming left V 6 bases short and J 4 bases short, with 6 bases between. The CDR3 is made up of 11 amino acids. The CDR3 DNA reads TGTGCCAGCAGGAGGGCCACTGAAGCTTTCTTT. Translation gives CASRRATEAFF.

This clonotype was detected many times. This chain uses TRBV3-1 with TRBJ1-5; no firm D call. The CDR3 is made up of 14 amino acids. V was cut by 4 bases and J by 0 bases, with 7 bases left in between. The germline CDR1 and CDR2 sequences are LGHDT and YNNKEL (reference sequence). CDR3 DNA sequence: TGTGCCAGCAGCCTTTCGTCTAGCAATCAGCCCCAGCATTTT. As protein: CASSLSSSNQPQHF.

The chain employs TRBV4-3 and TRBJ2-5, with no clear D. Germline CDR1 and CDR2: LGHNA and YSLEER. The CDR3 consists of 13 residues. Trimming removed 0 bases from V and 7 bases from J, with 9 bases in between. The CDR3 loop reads CASSQDGLGTQYF. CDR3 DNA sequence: TGCGCCAGCAGCCAAGACGGGCTGGGGACCCAGTACTTC.

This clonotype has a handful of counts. CDR3 nucleotides: TGCAGTGCTAGAGCTACAGCTGGAAACACCATATATTTT. Its translation: CSARATAGNTIYF. V usage is TRBV20-1 and J usage is TRBJ1-3; D gene unclear. With 1 base removed from V and 2 bases from J, the gap between germline ends came to 6 bases. The V gene's germline CDR1 is DFQATT and CDR2 SNEGSKA (reference sequence). The CDR3 totals 13 residues.

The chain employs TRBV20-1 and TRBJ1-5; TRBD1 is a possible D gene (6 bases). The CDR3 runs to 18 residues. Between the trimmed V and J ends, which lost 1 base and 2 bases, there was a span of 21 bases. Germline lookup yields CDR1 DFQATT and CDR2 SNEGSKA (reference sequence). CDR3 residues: CSARVLGGRGPGNQPQHF. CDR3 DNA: TGCAGTGCTAGAGTGTTAGGGGGGCGCGGCCCTGGCAATCAGCCCCAGCATTTT.

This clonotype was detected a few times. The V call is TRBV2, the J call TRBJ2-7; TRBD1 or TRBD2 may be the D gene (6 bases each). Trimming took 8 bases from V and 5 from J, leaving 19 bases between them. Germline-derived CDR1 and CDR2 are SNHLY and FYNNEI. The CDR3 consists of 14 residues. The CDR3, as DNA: TGTGCCAGCCAACTTACAGGGAGGCTTGACGAGCAGTACTTC. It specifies CASQLTGRLDEQYF. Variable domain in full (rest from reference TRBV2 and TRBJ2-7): EPEVTQTPSHQVTQMGQEVILRCVPISNHLYFYWYRQILGQKVEFLVSFYNNEISEKSEIFDDQFSVERPDGSNFTLKIRSTKLEDSAMYFCASQLTGRLDEQYFGPGTRLTVT.

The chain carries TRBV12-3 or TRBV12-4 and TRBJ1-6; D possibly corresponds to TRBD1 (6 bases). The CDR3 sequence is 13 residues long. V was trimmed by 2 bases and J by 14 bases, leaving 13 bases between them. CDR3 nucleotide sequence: TGTGCCAGCAGTTTAATGGAGGGGGTTACCCTCCACTTT. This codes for CASSLMEGVTLHF.

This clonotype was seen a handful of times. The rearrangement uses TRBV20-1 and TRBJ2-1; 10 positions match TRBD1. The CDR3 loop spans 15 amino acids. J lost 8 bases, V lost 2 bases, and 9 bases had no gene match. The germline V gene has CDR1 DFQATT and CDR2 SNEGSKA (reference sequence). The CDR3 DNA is TGCAGTGCTAGACCGGACGCGGGACAGGGGTATGAGCAGTTCTTC. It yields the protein CSARPDAGQGYEQFF.

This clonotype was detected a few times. CDR3 amino acids: CAISESLADDSNQPQHF. CDR3 nucleotide sequence: TGTGCCATCAGTGAGTCCTTGGCAGACGATAGCAATCAGCCCCAGCATTTT. The chain recombines TRBV10-3 with TRBJ1-5, with unresolved D. This CDR3 region has 17 residues. V was clipped by 0 bases and J by 0 bases, with 12 bases between them. Germline CDR1 and CDR2: ENHRY and SYGVKD.

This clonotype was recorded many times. For the CDR3, the DNA is TGTGCCAGCAGTCATATTAATGAGCAGTTCTTC. This translates into CASSHINEQFF. V gene TRBV12-3 or TRBV12-4 combines with J gene TRBJ2-1; D call uncertain. The V end lost 5 bases, the J end lost 7 bases, and 6 bases lay between the germline ends. The length of the CDR3 is 11 residues.

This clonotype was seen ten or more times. The CDR3 DNA sequence: TGTGCCACCAGTGACCCAGGACTAGGGGAGGGGACCAATGAGCAGTTCTTC. This translates into CATSDPGLGEGTNEQFF. This sequence joins TRBV24-1 and TRBJ2-1; 7 nucleotides line up with TRBD2. Germline lookup yields CDR1 KGHDR and CDR2 SFDVKD. The CDR3 consists of 17 residues. J gave up 6 bases and V 4 bases, and 14 bases lay outside the gene matches.

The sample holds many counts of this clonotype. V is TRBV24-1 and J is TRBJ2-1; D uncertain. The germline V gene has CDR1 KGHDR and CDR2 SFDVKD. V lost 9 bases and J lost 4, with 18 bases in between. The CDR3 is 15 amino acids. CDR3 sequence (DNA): TGTGCCACCGCCGCCGGGCAGGCCCCATACAATGAGCAGTTCTTC. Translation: CATAAGQAPYNEQFF.

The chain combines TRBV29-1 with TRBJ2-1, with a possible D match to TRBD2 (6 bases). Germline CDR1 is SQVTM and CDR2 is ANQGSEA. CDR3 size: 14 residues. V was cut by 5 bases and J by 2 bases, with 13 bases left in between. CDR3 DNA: TGCAGCGTTCCCGGGACTGCCGCCTACAATGAGCAGTTCTTC. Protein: CSVPGTAAYNEQFF.

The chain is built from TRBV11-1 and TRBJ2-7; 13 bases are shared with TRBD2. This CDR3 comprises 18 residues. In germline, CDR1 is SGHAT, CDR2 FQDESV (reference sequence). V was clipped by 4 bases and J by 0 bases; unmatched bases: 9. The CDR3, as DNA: TGTGCCAGCAGCTCCCTACTAGCGGGAGGGCCCATCTCCTACGAGCAGTACTTC. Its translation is CASSSLLAGGPISYEQYF.

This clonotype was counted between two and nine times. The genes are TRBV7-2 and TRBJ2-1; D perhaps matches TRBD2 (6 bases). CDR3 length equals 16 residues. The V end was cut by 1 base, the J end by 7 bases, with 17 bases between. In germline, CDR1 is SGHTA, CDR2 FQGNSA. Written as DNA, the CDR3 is TGTGCCAGCAGCTTAGATACTAGCCCCTCTAGGAATGAGCAGTTCTTC. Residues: CASSLDTSPSRNEQFF.

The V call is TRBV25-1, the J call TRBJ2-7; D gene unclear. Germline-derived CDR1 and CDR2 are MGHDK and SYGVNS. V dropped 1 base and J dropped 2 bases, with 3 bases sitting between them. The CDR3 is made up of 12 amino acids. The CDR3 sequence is CASSESAYEQYF. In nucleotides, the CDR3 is TGTGCCAGCAGTGAATCGGCCTACGAGCAGTACTTC.

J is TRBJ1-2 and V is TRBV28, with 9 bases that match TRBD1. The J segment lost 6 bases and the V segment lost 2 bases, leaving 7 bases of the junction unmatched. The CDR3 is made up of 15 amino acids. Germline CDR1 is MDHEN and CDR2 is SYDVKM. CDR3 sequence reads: CASSLRDRATNGYTF. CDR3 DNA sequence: TGTGCCAGCAGTTTACGGGACAGGGCTACGAATGGCTACACCTTC.

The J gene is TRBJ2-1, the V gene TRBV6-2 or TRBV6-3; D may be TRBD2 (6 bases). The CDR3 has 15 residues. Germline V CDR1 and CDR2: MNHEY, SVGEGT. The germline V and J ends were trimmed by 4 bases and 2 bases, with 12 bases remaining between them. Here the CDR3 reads CASSWGERAYNEQFF. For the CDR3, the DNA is TGTGCCAGCAGTTGGGGCGAGCGGGCCTACAATGAGCAGTTCTTC.

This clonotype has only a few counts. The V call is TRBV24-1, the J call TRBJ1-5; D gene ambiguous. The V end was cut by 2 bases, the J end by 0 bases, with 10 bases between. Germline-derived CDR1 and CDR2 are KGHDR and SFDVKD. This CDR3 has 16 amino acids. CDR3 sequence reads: CATSDSQEYSNQPQHF. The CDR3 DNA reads TGTGCCACCAGTGATTCTCAGGAGTATAGCAATCAGCCCCAGCATTTT.

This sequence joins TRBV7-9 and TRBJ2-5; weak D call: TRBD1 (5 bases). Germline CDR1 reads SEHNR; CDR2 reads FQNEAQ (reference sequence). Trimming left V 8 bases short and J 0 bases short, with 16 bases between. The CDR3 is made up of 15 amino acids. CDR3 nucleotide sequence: TGTGCCAGCCGCCCGGTGGACACTTACCAAGAGACCCAGTACTTC. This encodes CASRPVDTYQETQYF.

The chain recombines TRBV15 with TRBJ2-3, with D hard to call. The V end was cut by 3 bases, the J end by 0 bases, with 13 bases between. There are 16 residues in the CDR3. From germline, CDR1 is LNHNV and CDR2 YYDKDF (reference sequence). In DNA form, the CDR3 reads TGTGCCACCAGCAGTCCGGCAGATTATAGCACAGATACGCAGTATTTT. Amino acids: CATSSPADYSTDTQYF.

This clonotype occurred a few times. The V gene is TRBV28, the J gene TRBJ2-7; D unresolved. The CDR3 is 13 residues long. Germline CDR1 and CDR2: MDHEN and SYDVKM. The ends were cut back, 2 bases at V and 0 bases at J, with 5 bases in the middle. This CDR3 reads CASSLEYSYEQYF. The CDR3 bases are TGTGCCAGCAGTTTAGAGTACTCCTACGAGCAGTACTTC.

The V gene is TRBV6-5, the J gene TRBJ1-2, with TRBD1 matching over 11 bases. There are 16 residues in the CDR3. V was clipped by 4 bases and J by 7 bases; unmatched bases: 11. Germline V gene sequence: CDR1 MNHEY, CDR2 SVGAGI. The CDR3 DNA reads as TGTGCCAGCAGTTCATGGACAGGGGGCGCGTCGGTTGGCTACACCTTC. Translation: CASSSWTGGASVGYTF.